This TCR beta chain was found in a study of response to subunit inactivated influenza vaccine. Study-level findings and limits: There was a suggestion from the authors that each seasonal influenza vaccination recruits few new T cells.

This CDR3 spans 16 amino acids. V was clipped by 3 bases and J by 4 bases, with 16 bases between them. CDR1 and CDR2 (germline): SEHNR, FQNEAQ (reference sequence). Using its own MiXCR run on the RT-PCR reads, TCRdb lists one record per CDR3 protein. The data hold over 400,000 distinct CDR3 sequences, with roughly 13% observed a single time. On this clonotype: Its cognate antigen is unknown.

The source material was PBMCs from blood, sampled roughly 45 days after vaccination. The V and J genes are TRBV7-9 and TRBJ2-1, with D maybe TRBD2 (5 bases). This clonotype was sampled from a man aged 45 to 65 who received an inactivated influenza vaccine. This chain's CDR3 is CASSFPPGRRYNEQFF. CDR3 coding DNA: TGTGCCAGCAGCTTCCCCCCGGGAAGACGTTACAATGAGCAGTTCTTC.